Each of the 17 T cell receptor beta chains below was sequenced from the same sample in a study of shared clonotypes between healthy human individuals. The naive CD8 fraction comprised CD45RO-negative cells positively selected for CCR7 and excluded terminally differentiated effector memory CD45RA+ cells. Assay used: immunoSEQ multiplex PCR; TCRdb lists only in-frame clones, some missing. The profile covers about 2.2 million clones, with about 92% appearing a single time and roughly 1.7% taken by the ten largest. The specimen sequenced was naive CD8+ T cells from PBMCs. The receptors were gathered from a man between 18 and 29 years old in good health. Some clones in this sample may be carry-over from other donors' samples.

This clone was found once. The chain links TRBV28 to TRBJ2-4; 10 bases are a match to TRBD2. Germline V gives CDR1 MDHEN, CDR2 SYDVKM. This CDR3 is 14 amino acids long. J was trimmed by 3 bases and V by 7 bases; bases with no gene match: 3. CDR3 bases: TGTGCCAGCACGCCTAGCGGGGGCAAAAACATTCAGTACTTC. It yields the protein CASTPSGGKNIQYF.

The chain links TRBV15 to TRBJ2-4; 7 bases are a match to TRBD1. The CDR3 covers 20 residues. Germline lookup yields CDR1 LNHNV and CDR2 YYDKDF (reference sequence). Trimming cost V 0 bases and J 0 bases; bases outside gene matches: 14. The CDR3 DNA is TGTGCCACCAGCAGAGATCGGACCAGGGACAGAATACTAGCCAAAAACATTCAGTACTTC. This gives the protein CATSRDRTRDRILAKNIQYF.

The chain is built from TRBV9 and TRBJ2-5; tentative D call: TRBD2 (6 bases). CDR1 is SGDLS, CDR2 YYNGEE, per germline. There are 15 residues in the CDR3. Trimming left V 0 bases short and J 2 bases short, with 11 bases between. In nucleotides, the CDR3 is TGTGCCAGCAGCGTAGCTTCACGGGAGCAAGAGACCCAGTACTTC. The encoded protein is CASSVASREQETQYF.

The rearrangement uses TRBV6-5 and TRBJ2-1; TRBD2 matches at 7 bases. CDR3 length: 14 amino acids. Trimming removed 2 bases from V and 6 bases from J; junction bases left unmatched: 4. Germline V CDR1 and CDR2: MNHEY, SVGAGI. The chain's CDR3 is CASSYVGGANEQFF. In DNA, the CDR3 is TGTGCCAGCAGTTACGTGGGAGGGGCCAATGAGCAGTTCTTC.

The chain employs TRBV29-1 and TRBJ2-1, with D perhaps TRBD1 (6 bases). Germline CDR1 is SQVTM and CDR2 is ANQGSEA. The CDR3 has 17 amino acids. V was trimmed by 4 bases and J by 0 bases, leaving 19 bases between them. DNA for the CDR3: TGCAGCGTTGGAGGGGGAGAGAAAGCTTCCTCCTACAATGAGCAGTTCTTC. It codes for CSVGGGEKASSYNEQFF.

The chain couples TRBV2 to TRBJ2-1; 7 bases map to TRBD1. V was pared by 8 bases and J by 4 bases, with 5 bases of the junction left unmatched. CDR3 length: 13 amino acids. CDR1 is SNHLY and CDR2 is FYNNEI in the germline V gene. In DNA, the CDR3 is TGTGCCAGCCACAGGGGTTTATACAATGAGCAGTTCTTC. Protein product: CASHRGLYNEQFF.

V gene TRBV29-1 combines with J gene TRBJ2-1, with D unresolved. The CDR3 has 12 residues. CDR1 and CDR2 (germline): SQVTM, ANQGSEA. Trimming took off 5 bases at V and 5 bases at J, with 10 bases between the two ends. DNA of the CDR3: TGCAGCGTTCAGGCCCGAAACAATGAGCAGTTCTTC. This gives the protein CSVQARNNEQFF.

As DNA, the CDR3 is TGTGCCAGCAGCCAAGTTGGGACCATACGGCGGGGGACGTTGAATGAGCAGTTCTTC. Translated: CASSQVGTIRRGTLNEQFF. The chain has TRBV4-2 and TRBJ2-1, with TRBD2 matching over 7 bases. The CDR3 sequence is 19 residues long. In germline, CDR1 is LGHNA, CDR2 YNFKEQ. J gave up 7 bases and V 1 base, and 19 bases lay outside the gene matches.

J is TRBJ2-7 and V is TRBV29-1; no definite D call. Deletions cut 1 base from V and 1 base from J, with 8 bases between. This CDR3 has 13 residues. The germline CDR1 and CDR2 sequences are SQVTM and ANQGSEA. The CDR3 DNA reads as TGCAGCGTTGAAGGGGCCGAATCCTACGAGCAGTACTTC. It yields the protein CSVEGAESYEQYF.

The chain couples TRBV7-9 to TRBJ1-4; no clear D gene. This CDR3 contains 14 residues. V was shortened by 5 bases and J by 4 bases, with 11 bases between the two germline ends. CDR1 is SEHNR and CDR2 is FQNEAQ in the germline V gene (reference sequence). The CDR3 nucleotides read TGTGCCAGCAGCCCCGTGAACAATAATGAAAAACTGTTTTTT. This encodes CASSPVNNNEKLFF.

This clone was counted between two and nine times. The CDR3 loop reads CATWDRETEAFF. In DNA form, the CDR3 reads TGTGCCACTTGGGACAGGGAGACTGAAGCTTTCTTT. The chain is built from TRBV10-3 and TRBJ1-1; TRBD1 matches at 9 bases. The ends lost 10 bases at V and 5 bases at J; junction bases unmatched: 5. CDR3 length equals 12 residues. Germline V gives CDR1 ENHRY, CDR2 SYGVKD.

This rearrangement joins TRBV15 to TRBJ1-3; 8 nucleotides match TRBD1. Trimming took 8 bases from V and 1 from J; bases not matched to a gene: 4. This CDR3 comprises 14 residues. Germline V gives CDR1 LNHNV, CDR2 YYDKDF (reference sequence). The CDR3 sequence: CATGTGDSGNTIYF. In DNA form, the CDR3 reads TGTGCCACCGGGACAGGCGATTCTGGAAACACCATATATTTT.

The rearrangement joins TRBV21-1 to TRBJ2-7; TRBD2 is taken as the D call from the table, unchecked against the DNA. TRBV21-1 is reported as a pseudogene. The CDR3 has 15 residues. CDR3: CASSKGSGVGYEQYF. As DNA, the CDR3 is TGTGCCAGCAGCAAAGGTTCGGGAGTAGGCTACGAGCAGTACTTC.

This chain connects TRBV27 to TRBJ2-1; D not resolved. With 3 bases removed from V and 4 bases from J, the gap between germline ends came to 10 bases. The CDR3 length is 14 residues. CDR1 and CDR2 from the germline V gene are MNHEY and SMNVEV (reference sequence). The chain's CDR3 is CASSFLGSYNEQFF. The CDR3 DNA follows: TGTGCCAGCAGTTTTTTGGGGTCTTACAATGAGCAGTTCTTC.

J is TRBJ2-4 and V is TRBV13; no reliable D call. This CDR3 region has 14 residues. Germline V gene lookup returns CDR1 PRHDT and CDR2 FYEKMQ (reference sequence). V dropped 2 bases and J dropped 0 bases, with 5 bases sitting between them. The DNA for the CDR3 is TGTGCCAGCAGCTTACGTCTAGCCAAAAACATTCAGTACTTC. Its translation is CASSLRLAKNIQYF.

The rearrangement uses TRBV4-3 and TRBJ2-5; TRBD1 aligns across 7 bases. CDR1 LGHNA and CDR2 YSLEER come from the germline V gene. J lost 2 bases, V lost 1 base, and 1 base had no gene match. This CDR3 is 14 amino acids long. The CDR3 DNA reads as TGCGCCAGCAGCCAAGGGGACAGTCAAGAGACCCAGTACTTC. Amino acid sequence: CASSQGDSQETQYF.

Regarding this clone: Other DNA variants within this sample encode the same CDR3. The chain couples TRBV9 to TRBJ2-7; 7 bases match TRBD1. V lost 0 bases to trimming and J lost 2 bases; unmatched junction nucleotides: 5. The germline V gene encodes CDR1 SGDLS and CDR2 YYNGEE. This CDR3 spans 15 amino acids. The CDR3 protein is CASSVAGTAAYEQYF. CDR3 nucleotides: TGTGCCAGCAGCGTAGCTGGGACAGCAGCCTACGAGCAGTACTTC.